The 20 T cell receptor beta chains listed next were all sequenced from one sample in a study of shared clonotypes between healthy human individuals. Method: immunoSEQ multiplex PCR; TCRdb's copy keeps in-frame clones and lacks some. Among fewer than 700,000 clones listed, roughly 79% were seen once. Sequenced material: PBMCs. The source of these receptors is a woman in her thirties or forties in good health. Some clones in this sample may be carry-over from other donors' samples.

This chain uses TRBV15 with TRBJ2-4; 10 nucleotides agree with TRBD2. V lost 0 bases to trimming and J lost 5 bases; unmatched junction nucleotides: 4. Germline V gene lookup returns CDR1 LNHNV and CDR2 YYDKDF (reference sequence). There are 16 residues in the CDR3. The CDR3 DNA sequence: TGTGCCACCAGCAGAGATAGGACTAGCGGAGAAAACATTCAGTACTTC. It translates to CATSRDRTSGENIQYF.

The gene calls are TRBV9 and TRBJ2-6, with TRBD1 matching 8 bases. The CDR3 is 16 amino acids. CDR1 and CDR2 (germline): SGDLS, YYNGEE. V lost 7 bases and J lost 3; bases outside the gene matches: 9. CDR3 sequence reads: CASGAQGAFGANVLTF. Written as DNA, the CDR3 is TGTGCCAGCGGTGCGCAGGGGGCTTTTGGGGCCAACGTCCTGACTTTC.

The CDR3 loop reads CASSLANRGPNTGELFF. DNA of the CDR3: TGTGCCAGCAGCTTGGCGAACAGGGGTCCGAACACCGGGGAGCTGTTTTTT. This chain connects TRBV5-6 to TRBJ2-2; 7 nucleotides agree with TRBD1. Germline CDR1 reads SGHDT; CDR2 reads YYEEEE. CDR3 length: 17 residues. V shed 0 bases and J 0 bases; nucleotides not matched to a gene: 5.

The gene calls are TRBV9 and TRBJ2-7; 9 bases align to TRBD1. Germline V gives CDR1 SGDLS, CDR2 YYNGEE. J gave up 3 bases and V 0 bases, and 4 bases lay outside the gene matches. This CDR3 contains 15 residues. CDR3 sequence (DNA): TGTGCCAGCAGCGTAGCCCCGACAGGGGGCTACGAGCAGTACTTC. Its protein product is CASSVAPTGGYEQYF.

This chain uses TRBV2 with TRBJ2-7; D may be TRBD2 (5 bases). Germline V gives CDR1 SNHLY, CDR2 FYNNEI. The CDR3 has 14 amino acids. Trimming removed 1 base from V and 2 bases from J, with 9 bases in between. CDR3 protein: CASSEGAGAYEQYF. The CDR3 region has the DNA TGTGCCAGCAGTGAAGGGGCGGGTGCCTACGAGCAGTACTTC.

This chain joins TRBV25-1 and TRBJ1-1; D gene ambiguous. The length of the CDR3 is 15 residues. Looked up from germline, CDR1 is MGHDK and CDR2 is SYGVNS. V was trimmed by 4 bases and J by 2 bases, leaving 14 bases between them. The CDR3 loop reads CASSVPGGGNTEAFF. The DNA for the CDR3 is TGTGCCAGCAGTGTTCCCGGCGGAGGAAACACTGAAGCTTTCTTT.

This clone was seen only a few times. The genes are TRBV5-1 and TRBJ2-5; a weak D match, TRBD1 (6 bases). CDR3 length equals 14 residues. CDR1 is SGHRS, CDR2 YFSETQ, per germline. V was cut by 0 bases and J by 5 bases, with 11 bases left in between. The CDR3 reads CASSLESRGETQYF. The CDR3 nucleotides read TGCGCCAGCAGCTTGGAATCCAGGGGTGAGACCCAGTACTTC.

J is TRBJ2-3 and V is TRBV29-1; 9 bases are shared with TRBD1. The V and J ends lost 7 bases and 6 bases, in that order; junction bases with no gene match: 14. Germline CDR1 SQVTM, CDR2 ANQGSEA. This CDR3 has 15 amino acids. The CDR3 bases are TGCAGCGGCTTACAGGGGGCAACCGGCCGGGATACGCAGTATTTT. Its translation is CSGLQGATGRDTQYF.

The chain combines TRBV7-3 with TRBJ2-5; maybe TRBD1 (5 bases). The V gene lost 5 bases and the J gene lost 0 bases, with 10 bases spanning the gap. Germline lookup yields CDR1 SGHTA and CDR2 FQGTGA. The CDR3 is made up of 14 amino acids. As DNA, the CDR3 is TGTGCCAGCAGCGAACAGGATTACCAAGAGACCCAGTACTTC. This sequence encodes CASSEQDYQETQYF.

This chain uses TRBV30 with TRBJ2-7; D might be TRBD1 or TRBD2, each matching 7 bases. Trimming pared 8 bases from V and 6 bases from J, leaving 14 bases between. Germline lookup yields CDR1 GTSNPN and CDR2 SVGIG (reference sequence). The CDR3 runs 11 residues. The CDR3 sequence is CALAGGAEQYF. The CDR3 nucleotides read TGTGCCCTGGCAGGGGGGGCCGAGCAGTACTTC. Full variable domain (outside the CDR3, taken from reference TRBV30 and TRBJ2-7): SQTIHQWPATLVQPVGSPLSLECTVEGTSNPNLYWYRQAAGRGLQLLFYSVGIGQISSEVPQNLSASRPQDRQFILSSKKLLLSDSGFYLCALAGGAEQYFGPGTRLTVT.

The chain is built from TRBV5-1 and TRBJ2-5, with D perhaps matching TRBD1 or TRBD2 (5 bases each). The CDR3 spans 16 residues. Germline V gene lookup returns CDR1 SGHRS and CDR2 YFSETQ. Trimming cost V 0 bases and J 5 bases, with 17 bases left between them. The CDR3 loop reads CASSLEPTARGETQYF. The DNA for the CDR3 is TGCGCCAGCAGCTTGGAGCCGACAGCGCGAGGGGAGACCCAGTACTTC.

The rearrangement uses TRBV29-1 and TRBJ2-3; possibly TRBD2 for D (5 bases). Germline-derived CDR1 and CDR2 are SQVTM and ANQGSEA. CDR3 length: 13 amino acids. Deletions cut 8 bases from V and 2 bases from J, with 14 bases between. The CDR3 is CSLQAEATDTQYF. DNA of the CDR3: TGCAGCCTCCAAGCGGAGGCCACAGATACGCAGTATTTT.

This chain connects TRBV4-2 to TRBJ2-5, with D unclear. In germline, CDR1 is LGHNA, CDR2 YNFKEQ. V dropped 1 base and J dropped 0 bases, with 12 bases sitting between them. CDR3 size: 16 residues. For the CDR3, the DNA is TGTGCCAGCAGCCAAGGTACGGTCGGAAACCAAGAGACCCAGTACTTC. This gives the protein CASSQGTVGNQETQYF.

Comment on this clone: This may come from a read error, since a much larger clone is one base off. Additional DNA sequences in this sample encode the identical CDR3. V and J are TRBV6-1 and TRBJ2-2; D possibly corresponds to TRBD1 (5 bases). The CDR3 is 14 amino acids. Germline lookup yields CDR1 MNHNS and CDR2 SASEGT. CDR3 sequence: CASSEGTDTGELFF. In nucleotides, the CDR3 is TGTGCCAGCAGTGAAGGCACGGACACTGGGGAGCTGTTTTTT.

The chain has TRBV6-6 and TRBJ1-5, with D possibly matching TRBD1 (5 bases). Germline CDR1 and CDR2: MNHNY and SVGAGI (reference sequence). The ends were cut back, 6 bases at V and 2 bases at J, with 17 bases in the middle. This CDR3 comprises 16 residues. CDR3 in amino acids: CASRLWGEVGNQPQHF. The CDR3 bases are TGTGCCAGCAGGCTTTGGGGGGAGGTCGGCAATCAGCCCCAGCATTTT.

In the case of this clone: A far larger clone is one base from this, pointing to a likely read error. The CDR3 region has the DNA TGTGCCAGCAGTTGGTCAGGGGAGAGTGGCCACACCTTC. It codes for CASSWSGESGHTF. The chain couples TRBV27 to TRBJ1-2; D is possibly TRBD1 (6 bases). The CDR3 length is 13 residues. In germline, CDR1 is MNHEY, CDR2 SMNVEV (reference sequence).

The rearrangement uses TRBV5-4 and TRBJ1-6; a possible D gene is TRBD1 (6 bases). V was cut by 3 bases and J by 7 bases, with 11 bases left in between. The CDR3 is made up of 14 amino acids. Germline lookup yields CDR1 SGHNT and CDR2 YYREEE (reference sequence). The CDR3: CASSSAQGNSPLHF. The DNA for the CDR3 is TGTGCCAGCAGCTCAGCACAGGGCAATTCACCCCTCCACTTT.

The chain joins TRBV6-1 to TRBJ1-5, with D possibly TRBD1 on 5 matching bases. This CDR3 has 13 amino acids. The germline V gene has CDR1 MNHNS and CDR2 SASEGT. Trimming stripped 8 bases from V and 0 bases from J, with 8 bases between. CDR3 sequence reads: CASEGLSNQPQHF. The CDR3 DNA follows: TGTGCCAGCGAGGGGCTTAGCAATCAGCCCCAGCATTTT.

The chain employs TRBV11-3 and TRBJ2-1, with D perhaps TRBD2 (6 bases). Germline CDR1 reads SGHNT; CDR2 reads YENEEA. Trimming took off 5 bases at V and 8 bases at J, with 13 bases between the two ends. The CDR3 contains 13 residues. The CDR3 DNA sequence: TGTGCCAGCAGCGAGGGACTGTTCGATGAGCAGTTCTTC. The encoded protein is CASSEGLFDEQFF.

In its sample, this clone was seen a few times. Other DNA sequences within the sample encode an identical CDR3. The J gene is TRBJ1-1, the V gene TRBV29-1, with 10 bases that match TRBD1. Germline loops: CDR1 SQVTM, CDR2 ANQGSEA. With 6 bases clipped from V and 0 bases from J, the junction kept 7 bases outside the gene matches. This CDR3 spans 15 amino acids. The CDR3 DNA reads TGCAGCGTCCCAGGACAGGGGGTTCTGAACACTGAAGCTTTCTTT. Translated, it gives CSVPGQGVLNTEAFF.